The clone carrying this T cell receptor (beta chain) was picked up a small number of times. The antigen is not known. The source of the sample is a study of CD8+CD57+ T cells in acquired aplastic anemia. Findings and limits, study-wide: Patients showed no significant difference from controls in CD8+ Simpson's diversity.

Whoever was chosen for sequencing had shown CD8+CD57+ cell expansion by flow cytometry. Patients were therapy-naive when their blood was sampled. With 4 bases removed from V and 6 bases from J, the gap between germline ends came to 12 bases. The CDR3 has 13 amino acids. Germline values: CDR1 MGHDK, CDR2 SYGVNS. The template for TCR beta VDJ and CDR3 sequence profiling was genomic DNA. In TCRdb, the reads were re-called with MiXCR into one record per CDR3 protein. The sample yields 120,000 or so distinct CDR3 sequences, 30% to 45% seen once. The chain uses TRBV25-1 and TRBJ1-2; D uncertain. The TCR comes from a human donor with aplastic anemia. The sequencing sample was made of sorted CD4+, CD8+, or CD8+CD57+ T cells (not recorded which) from PBMCs. The CDR3 protein is CASSVSALDGYTF. DNA for the CDR3: TGTGCCAGCAGTGTATCGGCATTAGATGGCTACACCTTC.